One and the same sample provided the 7 T cell receptor beta chains below, sequenced in a study of blood T cell repertoires in COVID-19. Generated by immunoSEQ multiplex PCR, the TCRdb table keeps only in-frame clones and is missing some. The sample holds under 250,000 clones; roughly 89% are singletons and the top ten take roughly 4%. The sequenced sample consisted of PBMCs or T cells enriched from blood (not recorded which). Receptors were obtained from a woman aged 25 to 39 with acute COVID-19.

This clone came up a few times. The sample carries other DNA sequences with the same CDR3. This chain uses TRBV11-3 with TRBJ2-5; TRBD1 matches 7 bases. Germline loops: CDR1 SGHNT, CDR2 YENEEA. The CDR3 has 14 amino acids. The ends lost 6 bases at V and 2 bases at J; junction bases unmatched: 6. The CDR3 bases are TGTGCCAGCAGTTTCGGGACAGCACAAGAGACCCAGTACTTC. Translated: CASSFGTAQETQYF.

This clone was detected a few times. The chain recombines TRBV27 with TRBJ2-1, with 8 positions matching TRBD2. J gave up 8 bases and V 2 bases, and 11 bases lay outside the gene matches. Germline CDR1 MNHEY, CDR2 SMNVEV (reference sequence). The CDR3 extends over 16 amino acids. CDR3 in DNA: TGTGCCAGCAGTTTAATCAAAGGCGGGGGGCCCCATGAGCAGTTCTTC. As protein: CASSLIKGGGPHEQFF.

This rearrangement joins TRBV12-5 to TRBJ2-7, with D possibly matching TRBD2 (5 bases). The V end was cut by 3 bases, the J end by 3 bases, with 6 bases between. The CDR3 runs 12 residues. The germline V gene has CDR1 LGHNT and CDR2 FRNRAP. CDR3 bases: TGTGCTAGTGGTTTTCGGGGCTACGAGCAGTACTTC. This encodes CASGFRGYEQYF.

The chain has TRBV2 and TRBJ2-3; no firm D call. The CDR3 is made up of 15 amino acids. CDR1 is SNHLY and CDR2 is FYNNEI in the germline V gene. V dropped 7 bases and J dropped 2 bases, with 16 bases sitting between them. In nucleotides, the CDR3 is TGTGCCAGCAAGCGCGGATGGCTTACCACAGATACGCAGTATTTT. It encodes CASKRGWLTTDTQYF.

This chain connects TRBV5-5 to TRBJ1-4, with D uncertain. Germline V gives CDR1 SGHKS, CDR2 YYEKEE (reference sequence). The CDR3 extends over 15 amino acids. V gave up 0 bases and J gave up 4 bases, with 10 bases separating them. The CDR3 region has the DNA TGTGCCAGCAGCTTGGGGGTAGGGAGTAATGAAAAACTGTTTTTT. Residues: CASSLGVGSNEKLFF.

CDR3 in amino acids: CASSKAGQGGEKLFF. For the CDR3, the DNA is TGTGCCAGCAGCAAGGCAGGACAGGGAGGTGAAAAACTGTTTTTT. The J gene is TRBJ1-4, the V gene TRBV5-6, with 8 bases identical to TRBD1. CDR1 and CDR2 (germline): SGHDT, YYEEEE. V dropped 4 bases and J dropped 7; count of bases not matched to a gene: 9. This CDR3 region has 15 residues.

V gene TRBV5-5 combines with J gene TRBJ2-5, with 8 bases fitting TRBD2. The CDR3 covers 18 residues. The germline V gene encodes CDR1 SGHKS and CDR2 YYEKEE (reference sequence). With V trimmed by 2 bases and J by 7 bases, 19 bases remained unmatched. The CDR3 protein is CASSFLGSSGGPRGTQYF. The CDR3 bases are TGTGCCAGCAGCTTTCTAGGCTCGAGCGGGGGACCCAGGGGGACCCAGTACTTC. Looking up the rest from reference TRBV5-5 and TRBJ2-5 gives the full variable domain: DAGVTQSPTHLIKTRGQQVTLRCSPISGHKSVSWYQQVLGQGPQFIFQYYEKEERGRGNFPDRFSARQFPNYSSELNVNALLLGDSALYLCASSFLGSSGGPRGTQYFGPGTRLLVL.